This TCR beta chain is from a study of CD8+ T cells in alopecia areata. The sample's treatment: oral pan-JAK inhibitor, 5-10 mg twice daily. The sequencing template was cDNA reverse transcribed from extracted RNA. The assay was immunoSEQ multiplex PCR, and TCRdb's table has in-frame clones only and misses some. In the table there are approximately 180,000 clones, roughly 63% of which are singletons. The clonotype was recovered from a human donor with alopecia areata. The sequencing here drew on CD4+ T cells sorted from blood, taken between weeks 55 and 65, from a patient treated with tofacitinib.

Here the CDR3 DNA reads TGTGCCAGCAGCCAAGATACGACTTTCGACGAGCAGTACTTC. Encoded protein: CASSQDTTFDEQYF. V usage is TRBV4-2 and J usage is TRBJ2-7; no clear D gene. Trimming took off 0 bases at V and 5 bases at J, with 11 bases between the two ends. The germline V gene has CDR1 LGHNA and CDR2 YNFKEQ. There are 14 residues in the CDR3.